The sequence of this T cell receptor (beta chain) was determined in a study of graft-versus-host responses after intestinal transplantation. As for the study in general: In this cohort, recipients had multivisceral, liver-intestinal, or isolated intestinal transplants. Study-wide findings and caveats: The highest levels of circulating GvH clones went along with early declines in HvG clones after transplant. The recipient marrow held GvH clones, and some of them showed up first in ileum or blood. Within the allografts of patients who had graft-donor T cell macrochimerism, graft-versus-host to host-versus-graft clonal ratios were high.

The CDR3 length is 12 residues. Germline V CDR1 and CDR2: LNHDA, SQIVND (reference sequence). Deletions cut 5 bases from V and 5 bases from J, with 6 bases between. This clone was observed a single time. Its antigen is undetermined. Libraries were prepared by immunoSEQ multiplex PCR; TCRdb keeps only in-frame clonotypes and omits some of them. The table has more than 90,000 clones, 85% to 95% seen once. The TCR was taken from a human donor who received an intestinal transplant. This chain joins TRBV19 and TRBJ2-2; no reliable D call. This specimen consisted of unstimulated CD8+ T cells sorted from spleen or lymph node cells, obtained before intestinal transplant. The CDR3 loop is CASSLLTGELFF. Here the CDR3 DNA reads TGTGCCAGTAGTCTCCTTACCGGGGAGCTGTTTTTT.